This T cell receptor beta chain is from a study of post-analysis software for immune sequencing data. Study background: The disease courses spanned relapsing-remitting, secondary progressive and progressive-relapsing forms of multiple sclerosis. Study conclusions and caveats: Comparison of patients with controls showed five TRBV segments more frequent in patients, TRBV5-6, TRBV5-1 and TRBV20-1 among them. Relative to controls, patients with multiple sclerosis showed significantly lower normalized Chao1 diversity. F measure clustering grouped samples strongly by preparation batch.

The library was made from cDNA and included unique molecular identifiers. TCRdb called the PCR reads again in MiXCR, with one record for every CDR3 protein. The sample holds just over 250,000 distinct CDR3 sequences; 35% to 40% are singletons and the top ten take around 4.7%. This clonotype has at least ten counts. Its antigen remains unidentified. The CDR3 is 15 residues long. Germline CDR1 is LGHDT and CDR2 is YNNKEL (reference sequence). V was pared by 6 bases and J by 4 bases, with 18 bases between. The specimen sequenced was blood. The rearrangement links TRBV3-1 to TRBJ2-5; TRBD1 or TRBD2 may be the D gene (5 bases each). The receptor's source is a girl between 10 and 17 years old with multiple sclerosis. The CDR3 sequence: CASSSGGVKRETQYF. CDR3 nucleotides: TGTGCCAGCAGTTCTGGGGGAGTGAAGCGAGAGACCCAGTACTTC.